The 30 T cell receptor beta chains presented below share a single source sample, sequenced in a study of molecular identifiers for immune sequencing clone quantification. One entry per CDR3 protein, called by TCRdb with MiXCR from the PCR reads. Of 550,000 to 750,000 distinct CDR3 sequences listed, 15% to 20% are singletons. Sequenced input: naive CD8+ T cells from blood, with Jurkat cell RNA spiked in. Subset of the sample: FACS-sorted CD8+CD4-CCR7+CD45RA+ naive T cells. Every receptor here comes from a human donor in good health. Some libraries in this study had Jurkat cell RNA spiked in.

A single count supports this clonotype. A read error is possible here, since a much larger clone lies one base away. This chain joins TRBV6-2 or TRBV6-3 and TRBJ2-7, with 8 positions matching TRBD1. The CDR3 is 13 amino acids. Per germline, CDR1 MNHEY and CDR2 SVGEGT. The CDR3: CVSSYGQGFEQYF. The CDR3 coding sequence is TGTGTCAGCAGTTACGGACAGGGTTTCGAGCAGTACTTC.

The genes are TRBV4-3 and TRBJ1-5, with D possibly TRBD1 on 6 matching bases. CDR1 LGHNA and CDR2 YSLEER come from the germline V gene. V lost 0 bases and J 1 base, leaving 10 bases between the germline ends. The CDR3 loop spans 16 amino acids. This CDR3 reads CASSQDRGQSNQPQHF. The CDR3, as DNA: TGCGCCAGCAGCCAAGATCGAGGACAGAGCAATCAGCCCCAGCATTTT.

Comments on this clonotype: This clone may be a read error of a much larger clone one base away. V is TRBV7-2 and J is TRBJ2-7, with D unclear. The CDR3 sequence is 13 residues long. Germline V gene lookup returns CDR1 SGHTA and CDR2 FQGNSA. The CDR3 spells CPSSLAGLSEQYF. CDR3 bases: TGTCCCAGCAGCTTAGCCGGTCTAAGTGAGCAGTACTTC.

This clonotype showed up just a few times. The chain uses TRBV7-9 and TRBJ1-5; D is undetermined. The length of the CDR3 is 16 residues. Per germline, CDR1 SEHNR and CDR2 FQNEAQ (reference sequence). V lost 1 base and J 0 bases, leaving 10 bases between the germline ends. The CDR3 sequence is CASSLGQTNSNQPQHF. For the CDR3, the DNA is TGTGCCAGCAGCTTAGGTCAGACGAATAGCAATCAGCCCCAGCATTTT. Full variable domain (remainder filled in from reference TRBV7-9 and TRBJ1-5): DTGVSQNPRHKITKRGQNVTFRCDPISEHNRLYWYRQTLGQGPEFLTYFQNEAQLEKSRLLSDRFSAERPKGSFSTLEIQRTEQGDSAMYLCASSLGQTNSNQPQHFGDGTRLSIL.

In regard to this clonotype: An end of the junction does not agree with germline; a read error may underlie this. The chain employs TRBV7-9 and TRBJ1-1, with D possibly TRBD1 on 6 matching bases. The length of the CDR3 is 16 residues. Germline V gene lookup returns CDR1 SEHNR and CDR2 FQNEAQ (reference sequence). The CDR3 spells CAGSFIFQGRNTEAFF. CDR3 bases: TGTGCCGGCAGCTTCATTTTTCAGGGGCGGAACACTGAAGCTTTCTTT.

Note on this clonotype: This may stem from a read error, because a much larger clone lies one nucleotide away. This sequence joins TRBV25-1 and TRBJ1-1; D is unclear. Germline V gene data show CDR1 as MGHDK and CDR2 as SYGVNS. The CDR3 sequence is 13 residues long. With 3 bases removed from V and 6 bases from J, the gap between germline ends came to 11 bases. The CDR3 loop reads CASSDPAVPEAFF. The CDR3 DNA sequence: TGTGCCAGCAGTGATCCGGCAGTCCCTGAAGCTTTCTTT.

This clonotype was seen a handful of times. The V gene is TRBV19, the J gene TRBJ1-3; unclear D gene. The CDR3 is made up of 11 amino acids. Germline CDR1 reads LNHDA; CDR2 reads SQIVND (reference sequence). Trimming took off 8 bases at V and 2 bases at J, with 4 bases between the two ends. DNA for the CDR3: TGTGCCAGTGGGACTGGAAACACCATATATTTT. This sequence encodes CASGTGNTIYF.

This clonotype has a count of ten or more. CDR3 residues: CSVEFQGTYNEQFF. The DNA of the CDR3 is TGCAGCGTTGAGTTCCAGGGGACCTACAATGAGCAGTTCTTC. The J gene is TRBJ2-1, the V gene TRBV29-1; D is perhaps TRBD1 (6 bases). This CDR3 is 14 amino acids long. Trimming took 3 bases from V and 2 from J, leaving 11 bases between them. Germline-derived CDR1 and CDR2 are SQVTM and ANQGSEA.

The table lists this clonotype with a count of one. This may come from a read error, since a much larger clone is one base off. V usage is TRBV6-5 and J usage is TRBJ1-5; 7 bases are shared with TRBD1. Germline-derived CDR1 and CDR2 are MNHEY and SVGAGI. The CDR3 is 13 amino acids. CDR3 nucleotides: TGTGCCCGCAGGGGGGGTCAGGGACAGCCCCAGCATTTT. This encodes CARRGGQGQPQHF.

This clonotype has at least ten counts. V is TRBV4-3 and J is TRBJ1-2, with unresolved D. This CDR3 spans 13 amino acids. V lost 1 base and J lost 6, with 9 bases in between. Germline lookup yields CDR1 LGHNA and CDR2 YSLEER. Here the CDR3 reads CASSQGGQDGYTF. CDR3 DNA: TGCGCCAGCAGCCAAGGGGGTCAGGATGGCTACACCTTC.

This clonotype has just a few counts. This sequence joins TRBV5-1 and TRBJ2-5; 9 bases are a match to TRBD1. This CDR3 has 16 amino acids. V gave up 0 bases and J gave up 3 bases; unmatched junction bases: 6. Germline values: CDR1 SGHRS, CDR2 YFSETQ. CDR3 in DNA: TGCGCCAGCAGCTTGGGGGAGGGACAGGGAGAAGAGACCCAGTACTTC. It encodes CASSLGEGQGEETQYF.

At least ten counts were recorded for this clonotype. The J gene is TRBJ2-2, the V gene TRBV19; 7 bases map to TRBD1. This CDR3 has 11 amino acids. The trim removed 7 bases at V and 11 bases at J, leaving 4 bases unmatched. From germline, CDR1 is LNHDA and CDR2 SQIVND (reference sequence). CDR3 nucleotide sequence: TGTGCCAGTAACAGGGGATTTGAGCTGTTTTTT. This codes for CASNRGFELFF.

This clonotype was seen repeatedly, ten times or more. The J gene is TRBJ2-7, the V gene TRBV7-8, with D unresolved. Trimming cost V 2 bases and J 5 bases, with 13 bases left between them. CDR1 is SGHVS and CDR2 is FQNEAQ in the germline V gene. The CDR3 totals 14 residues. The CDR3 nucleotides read TGTGCCAGCAGCTTAATGGCAGGAGACGACGAGCAGTACTTC. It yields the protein CASSLMAGDDEQYF.

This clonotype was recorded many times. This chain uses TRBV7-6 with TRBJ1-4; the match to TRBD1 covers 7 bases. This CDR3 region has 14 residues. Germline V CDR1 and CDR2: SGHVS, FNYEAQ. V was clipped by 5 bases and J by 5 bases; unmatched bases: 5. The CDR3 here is CASSLGRGNEKLFF. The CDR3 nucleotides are TGTGCCAGCAGCCTGGGCAGGGGGAATGAAAAACTGTTTTTT.

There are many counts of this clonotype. The CDR3 protein is CSARDIGQGAAQHF. The CDR3 DNA reads TGCAGTGCTAGAGATATTGGCCAGGGGGCGGCCCAGCATTTT. The rearrangement uses TRBV20-1 and TRBJ1-5, with 8 bases that match TRBD1. J lost 11 bases, V lost 0 bases, and 9 bases had no gene match. The CDR3 contains 14 residues. Per germline, CDR1 DFQATT and CDR2 SNEGSKA (reference sequence).

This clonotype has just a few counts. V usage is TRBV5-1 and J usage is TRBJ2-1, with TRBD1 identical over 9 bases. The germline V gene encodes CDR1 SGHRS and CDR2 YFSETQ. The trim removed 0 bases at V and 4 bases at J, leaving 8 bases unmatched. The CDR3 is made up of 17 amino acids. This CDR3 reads CASSLGTGDSLYNEQFF. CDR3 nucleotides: TGCGCCAGCAGCTTGGGGACAGGGGACTCCCTTTACAATGAGCAGTTCTTC.

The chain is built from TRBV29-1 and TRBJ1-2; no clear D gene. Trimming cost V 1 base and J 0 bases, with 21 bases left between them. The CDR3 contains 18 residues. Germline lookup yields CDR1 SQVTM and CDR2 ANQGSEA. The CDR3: CSVEARDIPELANYGYTF. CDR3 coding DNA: TGCAGCGTTGAAGCACGAGATATTCCTGAGTTAGCTAACTATGGCTACACCTTC.

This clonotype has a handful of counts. CDR3 coding DNA: TGCAGTTGGGGGAGGGCGAACACCGGGGAGCTGTTTTTT. It codes for CSWGRANTGELFF. The genes are TRBV20-1 and TRBJ2-2; TRBD2 matches at 7 bases. V dropped 8 bases and J dropped 0; count of bases not matched to a gene: 3. Germline V gene sequence: CDR1 DFQATT, CDR2 SNEGSKA (reference sequence). The CDR3 sequence is 13 residues long.

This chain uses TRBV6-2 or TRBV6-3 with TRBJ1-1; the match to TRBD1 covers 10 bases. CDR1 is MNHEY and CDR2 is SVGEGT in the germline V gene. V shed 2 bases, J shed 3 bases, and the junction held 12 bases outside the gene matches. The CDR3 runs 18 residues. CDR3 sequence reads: CASSYLGQGDKWDTEAFF. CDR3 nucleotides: TGTGCCAGCAGTTACCTCGGACAGGGGGACAAATGGGACACTGAAGCTTTCTTT.

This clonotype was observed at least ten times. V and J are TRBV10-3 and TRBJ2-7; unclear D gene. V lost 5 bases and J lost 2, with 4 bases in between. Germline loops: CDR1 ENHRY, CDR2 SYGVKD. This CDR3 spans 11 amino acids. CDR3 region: CAISTAYEQYF. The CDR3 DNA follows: TGTGCCATCAGTACTGCCTACGAGCAGTACTTC.

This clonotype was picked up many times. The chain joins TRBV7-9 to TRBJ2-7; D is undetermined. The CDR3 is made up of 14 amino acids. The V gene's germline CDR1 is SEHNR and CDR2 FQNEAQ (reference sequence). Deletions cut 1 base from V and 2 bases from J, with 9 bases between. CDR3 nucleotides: TGTGCCAGCAGCTTAGTTCGGGTGCCCTACGAGCAGTACTTC. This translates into CASSLVRVPYEQYF. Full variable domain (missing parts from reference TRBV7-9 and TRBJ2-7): DTGVSQNPRHKITKRGQNVTFRCDPISEHNRLYWYRQTLGQGPEFLTYFQNEAQLEKSRLLSDRFSAERPKGSFSTLEIQRTEQGDSAMYLCASSLVRVPYEQYFGPGTRLTVT.

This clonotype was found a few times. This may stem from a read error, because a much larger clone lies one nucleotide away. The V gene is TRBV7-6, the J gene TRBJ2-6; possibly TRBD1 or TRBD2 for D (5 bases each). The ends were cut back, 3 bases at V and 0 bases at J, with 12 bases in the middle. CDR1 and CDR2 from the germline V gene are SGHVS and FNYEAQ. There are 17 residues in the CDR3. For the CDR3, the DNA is TGTGCCAGCAGCTTTCACGGGGCTAGCTCTGGGGCCAACGTCCTGACTTTC. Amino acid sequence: CASSFHGASSGANVLTF.

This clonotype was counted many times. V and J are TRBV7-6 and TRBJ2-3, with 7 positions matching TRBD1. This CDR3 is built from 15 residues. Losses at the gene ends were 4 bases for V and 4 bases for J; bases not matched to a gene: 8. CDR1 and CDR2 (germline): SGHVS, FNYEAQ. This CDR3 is CASSSSPQGSDTQYF. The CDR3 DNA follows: TGTGCCAGCAGCTCGTCGCCACAGGGGTCAGATACGCAGTATTTT.

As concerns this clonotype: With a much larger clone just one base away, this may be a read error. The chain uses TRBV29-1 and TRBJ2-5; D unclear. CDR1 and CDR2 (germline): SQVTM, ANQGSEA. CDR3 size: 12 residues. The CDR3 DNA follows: TGCAGCGTTCTCGTCATTTCGGAGACCCGGTACTTC. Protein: CSVLVISETRYF.

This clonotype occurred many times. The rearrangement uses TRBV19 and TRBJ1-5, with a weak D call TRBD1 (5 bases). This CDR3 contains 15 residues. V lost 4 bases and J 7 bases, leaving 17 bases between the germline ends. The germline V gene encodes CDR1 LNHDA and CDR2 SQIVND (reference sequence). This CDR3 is CASSTGTSSGQPQHF. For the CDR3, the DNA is TGTGCCAGTAGTACCGGGACCTCCTCGGGACAGCCCCAGCATTTT.

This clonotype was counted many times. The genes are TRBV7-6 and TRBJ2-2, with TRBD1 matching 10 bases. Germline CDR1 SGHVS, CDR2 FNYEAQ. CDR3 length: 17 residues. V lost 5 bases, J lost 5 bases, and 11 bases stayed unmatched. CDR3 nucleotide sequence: TGTGCCAGCAGCCCAAGGGTCGGGACAGGGGCGACCGGGGAGCTGTTTTTT. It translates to CASSPRVGTGATGELFF.

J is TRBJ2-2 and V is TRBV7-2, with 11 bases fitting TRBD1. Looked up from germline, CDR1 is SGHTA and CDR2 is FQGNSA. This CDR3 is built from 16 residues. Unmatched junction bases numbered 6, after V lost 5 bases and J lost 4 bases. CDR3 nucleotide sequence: TGTGCCAGCAGCCCCTGGACAGGGGGCCGCACCGGGGAGCTGTTTTTT. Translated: CASSPWTGGRTGELFF.

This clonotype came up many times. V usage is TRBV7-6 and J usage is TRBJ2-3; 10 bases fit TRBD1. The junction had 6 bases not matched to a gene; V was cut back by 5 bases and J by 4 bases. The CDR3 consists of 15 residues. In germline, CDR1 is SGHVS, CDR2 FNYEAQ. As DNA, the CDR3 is TGTGCCAGCAGCCAGTTCGGACAGGGGGCAGATACGCAGTATTTT. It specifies CASSQFGQGADTQYF.

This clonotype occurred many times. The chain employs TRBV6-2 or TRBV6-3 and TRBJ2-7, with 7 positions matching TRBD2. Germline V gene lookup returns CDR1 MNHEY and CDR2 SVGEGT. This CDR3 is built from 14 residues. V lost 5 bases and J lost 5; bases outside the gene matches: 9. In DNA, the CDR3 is TGTGCCAGCAGTCAAACTCGTGGGGGGGACGAGCAGTACTTC. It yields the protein CASSQTRGGDEQYF.

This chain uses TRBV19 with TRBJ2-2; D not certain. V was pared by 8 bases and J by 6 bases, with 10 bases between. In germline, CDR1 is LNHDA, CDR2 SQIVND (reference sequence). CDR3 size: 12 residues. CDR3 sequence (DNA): TGTGCCAGTCATAGTCCCCCCGGGGAGCTGTTTTTT. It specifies CASHSPPGELFF.